The sequence of this TCR beta chain was determined in a study of blood T cells in healthy people across ages. The CDR3 consists of 15 residues. CDR1 DFQATT and CDR2 SNEGSKA come from the germline V gene (reference sequence). Sample-barcoded 5' priming and a J-beta primer mix drove a second PCR of roughly 6 to 12 cycles. MiXCR was run by TCRdb on the 5' RACE reads, yielding one entry per CDR3 protein. Altogether fewer than 1,200,000 distinct CDR3 sequences are present, roughly a quarter being singletons, with the ten largest covering about 0.69%. This clonotype turned up a few times. Its antigen is as yet unknown. Overall study results and limits: With unsorted PBMCs, a conclusive comparison of naive versus antigen-experienced cells was not possible.

The same sample was also studied in work on T cells of mothers and their children. That source reports: Mother-child pairs who were related displayed a slightly higher overlap than unrelated pairs, a difference that was non-significant. It was observed that no persistent microchimeric T cell clones could be detected.

The V call is TRBV20-1, the J call TRBJ2-1; unclear D gene. The tail of the sequence fits TRBJ2-5 better, so the J call may be wrong. This clonotype originated in a girl aged 2 to 9 in good health. Sequencing input: blood. CDR3 sequence: CSARDLPGTQETQYF. In DNA form, the CDR3 reads TGCAGTGCTAGAGATCTACCAGGAACACAAGAGACCCAGTACTTC.